The T cell receptor (beta chain) under discussion was sequenced for a study of radiotherapy plus CTLA-4 blockade in lung cancer. Study as a whole: Among enrolled patients, roughly 20% responded and 31% achieved disease control.

Study-wide results and limits: Early blood T cell clone dynamics, with interferon-beta, were reported to best predict response. Expansion of tumor-derived TCR clones was observed in blood after radiotherapy plus ipilimumab.

Each patient with chemo-refractory metastatic non-small-cell lung cancer was treated with focal radiation plus CTLA-4 blockade using ipilimumab. Germline loops: CDR1 SGHRS, CDR2 YFSETQ. This CDR3 has 12 amino acids. Trimming took 0 bases from V and 5 from J, leaving 5 bases between them. TCRdb keeps only in-frame clones here, not all; method: immunoSEQ multiplex PCR. The data hold about 35,000 clones, with more than 70% observed a single time. On this clone itself: The antigen is unknown.

The rearrangement joins TRBV5-1 to TRBJ1-1, with D unresolved. This sequence was found in a human donor with non-small cell lung cancer who had stable disease on radiotherapy plus ipilimumab. Here the sequenced sample was peripheral blood, taken from a patient treated with radiotherapy plus ipilimumab. This chain's CDR3 is CASSLDRTEAFF. CDR3 sequence (DNA): TGCGCCAGCAGCTTGGACAGAACTGAAGCTTTCTTT.